These T cell receptor beta chains were read from a single sample in a study of cytomegalovirus exposure and HLA in healthy donors. Assay used: immunoSEQ multiplex PCR; TCRdb lists only in-frame clones, some missing. This table holds 150,000 to 200,000 clones, about 80% found once. The specimen sequenced was PBMCs. The receptors were sampled from a man between 18 and 29 years old in good health and CMV-seropositive. The CDR3 runs from the conserved cysteine through the conserved F or W.

v_call cdr3_aa
TRBV7-6 CASSLWGGAGSYNEQFF
TRBV7-9 CASHSGNTIYF
TRBV7-9 CASSSGAIGGTEAFF
TRBV5-1 CASRKGQDYEQYF
TRBV2 CASSEYRQSYEQYF
TRBV6-1 CASSEEQAHSYEQYF
TRBV5-4 CASSSRVSTKYEQYF
TRBV10-3 CAISDREMDEQYF
TRBV18 CASSPPGLAGAYEQYF
TRBV4-1 CASSQSRGETQYF
TRBV30 CAWLGQAAGEQYF
TRBV14 CASSPRQHPGYTF